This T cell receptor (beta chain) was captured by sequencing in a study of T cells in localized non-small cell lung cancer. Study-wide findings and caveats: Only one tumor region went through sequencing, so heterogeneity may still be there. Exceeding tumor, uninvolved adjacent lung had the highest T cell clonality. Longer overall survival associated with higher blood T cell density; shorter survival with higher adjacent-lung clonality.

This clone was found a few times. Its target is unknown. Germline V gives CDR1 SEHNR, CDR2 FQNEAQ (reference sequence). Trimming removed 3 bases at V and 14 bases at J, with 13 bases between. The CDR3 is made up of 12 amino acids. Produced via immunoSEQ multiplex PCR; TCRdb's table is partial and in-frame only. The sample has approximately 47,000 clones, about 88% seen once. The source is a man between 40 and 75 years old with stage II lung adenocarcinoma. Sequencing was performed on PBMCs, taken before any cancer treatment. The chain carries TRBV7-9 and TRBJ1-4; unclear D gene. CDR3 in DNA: TGTGCCAGCAGCTTTAACGACCGATTGCTGTTTTTT. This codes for CASSFNDRLLFF.